Listed here are 10 T cell receptor beta chains from one sample, sequenced in a study of T cells after posttransplantation cyclophosphamide. Control samples came 1 year after myeloablative marrow transplants with methotrexate plus calcineurin inhibitor. Data came from immunoSEQ multiplex PCR; TCRdb stores just in-frame clones and leaves some out. The repertoire includes 15,000 to 20,000 clones, approximately 81% of them detected once, and approximately 2.9% sits in the top ten. The source was PBMCs, collected 410 to 450 days after allogeneic stem cell transplant with calcineurin inhibitor and methotrexate. The receptors were gathered from a male patient aged 25-45 years who received an allogeneic stem cell transplant from an unrelated donor, was CMV-positive, and had acute and chronic GVHD. A subset of T cells may come from the graft donor.

The gene calls are TRBV2 and TRBJ2-7; possible D gene TRBD1, 6 bases. The V end lost 5 bases, the J end lost 3 bases, and 17 bases lay between the germline ends. The CDR3 sequence is 15 residues long. CDR1 and CDR2 from the germline V gene are SNHLY and FYNNEI. DNA of the CDR3: TGTGCCAGCAGTATTCCCGGGACACAGAGCTACGAGCAGTACTTC. This gives the protein CASSIPGTQSYEQYF.

The rearrangement links TRBV5-5 to TRBJ1-2, with D possibly TRBD1 on 5 matching bases. Germline values: CDR1 SGHKS, CDR2 YYEKEE (reference sequence). Trimming stripped 0 bases from V and 13 bases from J, with 19 bases between. The CDR3 consists of 14 residues. The CDR3 nucleotides are TGTGCCAGCAGCTTGGCAGGCGACAAGGGGTCGAGCACCTTC. Translation gives CASSLAGDKGSSTF.

The chain carries TRBV29-1 and TRBJ2-7; 9 nucleotides align to TRBD1. With 7 bases clipped from V and 3 bases from J, the junction kept 4 bases outside the gene matches. The CDR3 is 12 amino acids. Germline V gene lookup returns CDR1 SQVTM and CDR2 ANQGSEA. The CDR3 DNA reads as TGCAGCGCCGGGACAGGGAACTACGAGCAGTACTTC. Its translation: CSAGTGNYEQYF.

The chain carries TRBV28 and TRBJ2-3, with a tentative D call TRBD2 (6 bases). V lost 6 bases and J lost 1, with 17 bases in between. The CDR3 loop spans 16 amino acids. Germline CDR1 reads MDHEN; CDR2 reads SYDVKM. The CDR3: CASSYGTSRRTDTQYF. CDR3 DNA sequence: TGTGCCAGCAGCTATGGGACTTCAAGACGCACAGATACGCAGTATTTT.

The chain joins TRBV19 to TRBJ1-3; D gene uncertain. Germline V gene lookup returns CDR1 LNHDA and CDR2 SQIVND (reference sequence). This CDR3 comprises 15 residues. The V end was cut by 4 bases, the J end by 0 bases, with 10 bases between. The CDR3 DNA is TGTGCCAGTAGTAACGGCGGAAGCTCTGGAAACACCATATATTTT. This sequence encodes CASSNGGSSGNTIYF. Full variable domain (missing parts from reference TRBV19 and TRBJ1-3): DGGITQSPKYLFRKEGQNVTLSCEQNLNHDAMYWYRQDPGQGLRLIYYSQIVNDFQKGDIAEGYSVSREKKESFPLTVTSAQKNPTAFYLCASSNGGSSGNTIYFGEGSWLTVV.

The J gene is TRBJ2-7, the V gene TRBV2, with 11 bases matching TRBD1. The CDR3 is 16 amino acids. After removal of 5 bases from V and 7 bases from J, the junction contained 13 bases not matched to a gene. CDR1 is SNHLY, CDR2 FYNNEI, per germline. The CDR3 sequence is CASSPFPSDRGREQYF. The CDR3, as DNA: TGTGCCAGCAGTCCTTTCCCGTCGGACAGGGGGCGGGAGCAGTACTTC.

The chain is built from TRBV5-1 and TRBJ2-3; possible D gene TRBD1, 5 bases. CDR3 length: 14 residues. Germline lookup yields CDR1 SGHRS and CDR2 YFSETQ. Trimming removed 4 bases at V and 6 bases at J, with 15 bases between. CDR3 protein: CASSPRQRWDTQYF. The CDR3 bases are TGCGCCAGCAGCCCTCGACAGCGCTGGGATACGCAGTATTTT.

CDR3 residues: CAWSVGDTYQPQHF. In DNA, the CDR3 is TGTGCCTGGAGTGTAGGGGACACATATCAGCCCCAGCATTTT. This chain joins TRBV30 and TRBJ1-5, with D possibly TRBD1 on 6 matching bases. V was clipped by 0 bases and J by 5 bases, with 11 bases between them. Germline V gene lookup returns CDR1 GTSNPN and CDR2 SVGIG (reference sequence). The CDR3 loop spans 14 amino acids.

The rearrangement uses TRBV7-9 and TRBJ1-3, with 12 bases identical to TRBD1. Trimming took 3 bases from V and 3 from J; bases not matched to a gene: 3. Looked up from germline, CDR1 is SEHNR and CDR2 is FQNEAQ (reference sequence). The CDR3 is 16 amino acids. The CDR3 DNA is TGTGCCAGCAGCTTGGGGGACAGGGGGCATGGAAACACCATATATTTT. Translating gives CASSLGDRGHGNTIYF.

The V gene is TRBV4-3, the J gene TRBJ2-7, with TRBD1 identical over 8 bases. This CDR3 has 16 residues. Germline V lookup: CDR1 LGHNA, CDR2 YSLEER. The J segment lost 4 bases and the V segment lost 0 bases, leaving 8 bases of the junction unmatched. The CDR3 DNA reads as TGCGCCAGCAGCCAAGATTTCGGACAGGGTGCATACGAGCAGTACTTC. Its protein is CASSQDFGQGAYEQYF.